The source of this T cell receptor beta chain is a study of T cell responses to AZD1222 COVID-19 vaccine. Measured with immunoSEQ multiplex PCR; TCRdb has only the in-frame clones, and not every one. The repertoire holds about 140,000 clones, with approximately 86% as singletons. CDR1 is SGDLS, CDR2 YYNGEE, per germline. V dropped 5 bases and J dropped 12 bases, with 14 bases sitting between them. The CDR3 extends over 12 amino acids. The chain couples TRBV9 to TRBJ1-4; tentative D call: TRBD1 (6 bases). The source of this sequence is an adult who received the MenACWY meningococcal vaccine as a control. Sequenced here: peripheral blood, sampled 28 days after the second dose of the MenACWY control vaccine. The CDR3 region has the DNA TGTGCCAGCAGTCGGGACACGGTCGAACTGTTTTTT. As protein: CASSRDTVELFF.